This T cell receptor (beta chain) stems from a study of blood T cell repertoires in COVID-19. Overall study: Whether acute or convalescent, the COVID-19 samples came from the United States, Italy and Spain. Sample material is recorded as cDNA or gDNA derived from T cells, B-cell-depleted T cells, or PBMCs.

Original data processing: Reference gene primer amplification in the assay estimated nucleated cell counts. Repertoires were generated with immunoSEQ multiplex PCR, while TCRdb's copy carries only in-frame clones and drops some. From that table come the V and J calls and clone size; the DNA was used to work out D and trimming. Among roughly 230,000 clones listed, around 82% were seen once. The source material was peripheral blood. This TCR derives from a man aged 35 to 55 with active or convalescent COVID-19.

CDR3 protein: CASSPYGDGELFF. CDR3 coding DNA: TGTGCCAGCTCACCCTACGGGGACGGGGAGCTGTTTTTT. V and J are TRBV18 and TRBJ2-2, with a weak D call TRBD2 (5 bases). Trimming removed 3 bases at V and 7 bases at J, with 9 bases between. The germline CDR1 and CDR2 sequences are KGHSH and LQKENI. This CDR3 region has 13 residues. Variable domain in full (rest from reference TRBV18 and TRBJ2-2): NAGVMQNPRHLVRRRGQEARLRCSPMKGHSHVYWYRQLPEEGLKFMVYLQKENIIDESGMPKERFSAEFPKEGPSILRIQQVVRGDSAAYFCASSPYGDGELFFGEGSRLTVL.